This is a list of T cell receptor beta chains from one sample in a study of tumor-infiltrating lymphocytes in oesophageal squamous cell carcinoma. TCRdb reprocessed the PCR reads with MiXCR, giving one entry per CDR3 protein. The sample lists some 25,000 distinct CDR3 sequences, 35% to 45% occurring once. The sequencing sample was made of esophageal tumor tissue. The source of these receptors is a male donor with esophageal squamous cell carcinoma. Both conserved end residues are part of each CDR3.

CDR3	V	J
CASSVRGEWPYNEQFF	TRBV7-3	-
CASSYSRYDRNYEQYF	TRBV6-6	TRBJ2-7
CASSLDPGSYQETQYF	TRBV11-2	-
CASSSYRDRVGYDYTF	TRBV27	TRBJ1-2
CASSTGTANTEAFF	TRBV5-1	TRBJ1-1
CASSLLGLQETQYF	TRBV5-4	TRBJ2-5
CASSFHRAAYEQYF	TRBV5-6	TRBJ2-7
CASGLVPGYPCEQYF	TRBV12-5	TRBJ2-7
CASSRLDSPSYEQYF	TRBV7-6	TRBJ1-6
CATSDLVGGSTNEQYF	TRBV24-1	-
CASSFSRNTGELFF	TRBV12-3/TRBV12-4	TRBJ2-2
CASSYSGTTYEQYF	TRBV7-2	TRBJ2-7
CASSLNTGEGETQYF	TRBV7-3	TRBJ2-5
CASSYPDGTRDQYF	TRBV7-9	TRBJ2-5
CASSLQPKGQGYNEQYF	TRBV5-1	TRBJ2-7
CASSYDRISTDTQYF	TRBV6-6	TRBJ2-3
CASSAGGGNYGYTF	TRBV28	TRBJ1-2
CASSSPRDAYNEQFF	TRBV27	TRBJ2-1
CSARVTGGSETQYF	TRBV20-1	TRBJ2-5
CASSQNVGEQYF	TRBV7-4	TRBJ2-7
CASSEARNVAYEQYF	TRBV6-1	TRBJ2-7
CAISESMRDTEAFF	TRBV10-3	TRBJ1-1
CASSREEKLFF	TRBV18	TRBJ1-4
CASSQRVLWDTQYF	TRBV7-2	TRBJ2-3
CASSHDRAGANVLTF	TRBV6-5	TRBJ2-6
CASSPGTSQDTQYF	TRBV12-3/TRBV12-4	TRBJ2-3
CALSGYETQYF	TRBV7-6	TRBJ2-5
CASSARRDTEAFF	TRBV2	TRBJ1-1
CASSRTGTGDADTQYF	TRBV7-9	TRBJ2-3
CATTPGLAGRETQYF	TRBV7-8	TRBJ2-5
CASNRDSLFNEQFF	TRBV12-3/TRBV12-4	-
CASSLGDNNQPQHF	TRBV7-8	TRBJ1-5
CASSLGVRNQPQHF	TRBV28	TRBJ1-5
CASSGGQGLIEGNEQFF	TRBV5-1	TRBJ2-1
CASRRNGDGGEQYF	TRBV7-6	-
CASSDRGVRGGLGDTQYF	TRBV2	TRBJ2-3
CSAPSPGLVLQFF	TRBV20-1	TRBJ2-1
CASSPQGQETQYF	TRBV18	TRBJ2-5
CASSRLGGYEQYF	TRBV7-3	-
CASSLTGTSEGEQFF	TRBV7-3	TRBJ2-1
CASSPTGQGAFEQYF	TRBV7-3	TRBJ2-7
CASSLGQGSVRGSYEQYF	TRBV7-2	TRBJ2-7
CASSLGTGELFF	TRBV7-3	TRBJ2-2
CATSDASGLNQPQHF	TRBV24-1	TRBJ1-5
CASSSGRGETQYF	TRBV11-2	TRBJ2-5
CASSHRIASNTEAFF	TRBV7-8	TRBJ1-1
CASSRVSSYEQYF	TRBV5-1	-
CASSLGQGSAEAFF	TRBV5-6	TRBJ1-1
CAISEVIRAVPTEAFF	TRBV10-3	TRBJ1-1
CASSGLAGGSGSVEQFF	TRBV27	TRBJ2-1
CATSRGEGSSPLHF	TRBV15	TRBJ1-6
CASSPGAGVSNTEAFF	TRBV7-3	TRBJ1-1
CASSEQGQGGSYEQYF	TRBV7-8	TRBJ1-6
CASSKSWRTGTDTQYF	TRBV6-1	TRBJ2-3
CASRPQSVTSYVEQYF	TRBV7-3	-
CASSTLDRNYDNEQFF	TRBV2	TRBJ2-1